These 17 T cell receptor beta chains came from one sample sequenced in a study of T cells in Graves' hyperthyroidism and ophthalmopathy. Amplified TCR beta CDR3 regions came from RNA transcripts. HTBI primers were the set used in a first-round RT-PCR of the TCR CDR3. One entry per CDR3 protein results from TCRdb running MiXCR on the multiplex PCR reads. Of about half a million distinct CDR3 sequences in the sample, 15% to 20% were seen once. Source material: blood. The receptors derive from a man aged 40-55 years with Graves' ophthalmopathy.

CDR3 nucleotides: TGTGCCAGCAGCTTACCCCAGTCCACGCAGTATTTT. Translated, it gives CASSLPQSTQYF. V is TRBV11-1 and J is TRBJ2-3; D gene uncertain. The CDR3 is made up of 12 amino acids. Germline V gene lookup returns CDR1 SGHAT and CDR2 FQDESV (reference sequence). Trimming stripped 2 bases from V and 9 bases from J, with 9 bases between.

V is TRBV20-1 and J is TRBJ1-1; the match to TRBD1 covers 7 bases. CDR3 length equals 13 residues. Germline trimming cut 5 bases from V and 1 base from J; bases unmatched to any gene: 4. Germline loops: CDR1 DFQATT, CDR2 SNEGSKA (reference sequence). The CDR3 nucleotides are TGCAGTGCTCACAGGGGACCGAACACTGAAGCTTTCTTT. It specifies CSAHRGPNTEAFF.

J is TRBJ2-7 and V is TRBV5-1; 7 bases are shared with TRBD2. The CDR3 contains 15 residues. The J segment lost 2 bases and the V segment lost 0 bases, leaving 5 bases of the junction unmatched. Germline CDR1 is SGHRS and CDR2 is YFSETQ. DNA for the CDR3: TGCGCCAGCAGCTTGGCCGGGGGAGGGACCTACGAGCAGTACTTC. It encodes CASSLAGGGTYEQYF.

This clonotype was counted many times. V is TRBV9 and J is TRBJ2-7; 7 bases map to TRBD1. Unmatched junction bases numbered 6, after V lost 0 bases and J lost 3 bases. Germline V lookup: CDR1 SGDLS, CDR2 YYNGEE. The CDR3 is made up of 15 amino acids. The CDR3 DNA is TGTGCCAGCAGCGTAGAGGCAGGGGGTTTCTACGAGCAGTACTTC. Amino acids: CASSVEAGGFYEQYF.

The chain links TRBV6-2 or TRBV6-3 to TRBJ1-4; possibly TRBD1 for D (5 bases). The CDR3 runs to 16 residues. The germline CDR1 and CDR2 sequences are MNHEY and SVGEGT. Trimming removed 6 bases at V and 7 bases at J, with 21 bases between. The CDR3 region has the DNA TGTGCCAGCAGGGGCCCGACAGCAGACACCGGTGAAAAACTGTTTTTT. It yields the protein CASRGPTADTGEKLFF.

The V gene is TRBV18, the J gene TRBJ1-3, with D unclear. Germline assignment: CDR1 KGHSH and CDR2 LQKENI. Trimming shortened V by 3 bases and J by 8 bases, and 11 bases separated the two germline ends. This CDR3 is built from 13 residues. CDR3 amino acids: CASSPREIDTIYF. The CDR3 nucleotides read TGTGCCAGCTCACCGAGGGAAATTGACACCATATATTTT.

This clonotype was seen more than once but under ten times. A much more abundant neighbour one base away suggests this may be a read error. CDR3: CASGLAGTSSYEQYF. The CDR3 DNA reads as TGTGCCAGCGGCTTAGCTGGGACAAGCTCCTACGAGCAGTACTTC. The V and J genes are TRBV7-2 and TRBJ2-7; perhaps TRBD1 as D (6 bases). The CDR3 runs 15 residues. In germline, CDR1 is SGHTA, CDR2 FQGNSA.

In its sample, this clonotype was seen a few times. CDR3: CASSPTLGAEAFF. The CDR3 coding sequence is TGTGCCAGCAGCCCCACGCTGGGCGCTGAAGCTTTCTTT. The genes are TRBV3-1 and TRBJ1-1; no firm D call. CDR1 and CDR2 from the germline V gene are LGHDT and YNNKEL (reference sequence). V shed 4 bases and J shed 6 bases, with 12 bases lying between them. This CDR3 region has 13 residues. The full variable domain, with the rest looked up from reference TRBV3-1 and TRBJ1-1, is DTAVSQTPKYLVTQMGNDKSIKCEQNLGHDTMYWYKQDSKKFLKIMFSYNNKELIINETVPNRFSPKSPDKAHLNLHINSLELGDSAVYFCASSPTLGAEAFFGQGTRLTVV.

This clonotype has at least ten counts. The chain employs TRBV11-2 and TRBJ1-1; TRBD1 agrees at 7 bases. The trim removed 5 bases at V and 6 bases at J, leaving 12 bases unmatched. The length of the CDR3 is 15 residues. From germline, CDR1 is SGHAT and CDR2 FQNNGV. CDR3 sequence (DNA): TGTGCCAGCAGCCCCCTGACAGGGAAGAGGCCTGAAGCTTTCTTT. This codes for CASSPLTGKRPEAFF.

This sequence joins TRBV19 and TRBJ2-1; D perhaps matches TRBD1 (6 bases). Germline-derived CDR1 and CDR2 are LNHDA and SQIVND (reference sequence). The CDR3 totals 16 residues. V was cut by 8 bases and J by 6 bases, with 23 bases left in between. The CDR3: CASDLSGTSVSNEQFF. In DNA form, the CDR3 reads TGTGCCAGTGACCTTTCCGGGACATCAGTCTCCAATGAGCAGTTCTTC. The variable domain in full, with the rest retrieved from reference TRBV19 and TRBJ2-1, is DGGITQSPKYLFRKEGQNVTLSCEQNLNHDAMYWYRQDPGQGLRLIYYSQIVNDFQKGDIAEGYSVSREKKESFPLTVTSAQKNPTAFYLCASDLSGTSVSNEQFFGPGTRLTVL.

The V and J genes are TRBV18 and TRBJ1-1, with D uncertain. Germline V gene data show CDR1 as KGHSH and CDR2 as LQKENI. V lost 0 bases and J 4 bases, leaving 9 bases between the germline ends. The CDR3 extends over 14 amino acids. CDR3 DNA sequence: TGTGCCAGCTCACCACCTGGGGATATCACTGAAGCTTTCTTT. It translates to CASSPPGDITEAFF.

Only a few counts were recorded for this clonotype. V and J are TRBV20-1 and TRBJ2-5, with D possibly being TRBD1 (5 bases). V gave up 0 bases and J gave up 7 bases, with 15 bases separating them. CDR1 and CDR2 from the germline V gene are DFQATT and SNEGSKA (reference sequence). This CDR3 spans 14 amino acids. The CDR3 sequence is CSAREKGALGTQYF. The CDR3 nucleotides read TGCAGTGCTAGAGAAAAAGGGGCGCTCGGGACCCAGTACTTC.

The chain carries TRBV6-1 and TRBJ1-1; 8 nucleotides line up with TRBD1. The CDR3 consists of 16 residues. Germline V gene data show CDR1 as MNHNS and CDR2 as SASEGT. The V segment lost 5 bases and the J segment 0 bases; nucleotides outside the gene matches: 8. The CDR3 loop is CASSPQTGVLNTEAFF. The DNA for the CDR3 is TGTGCCAGCAGTCCACAGACAGGGGTCTTGAACACTGAAGCTTTCTTT.

V gene TRBV28 combines with J gene TRBJ2-7, with 7 bases matching TRBD1. The trim removed 7 bases at V and 3 bases at J, leaving 6 bases unmatched. Germline V lookup: CDR1 MDHEN, CDR2 SYDVKM. The CDR3 contains 13 residues. The CDR3 DNA reads TGTGCCAGCAATCGGGACAGTTACTACGAGCAGTACTTC. As protein: CASNRDSYYEQYF.

The chain combines TRBV30 with TRBJ1-5; no clear D. Per the germline V gene, CDR1 is GTSNPN and CDR2 is SVGIG (reference sequence). Trimming took 3 bases from V and 5 from J, leaving 11 bases between them. The CDR3 is made up of 13 amino acids. This CDR3 is CAWRSGLDQPQHF. The CDR3 DNA follows: TGTGCCTGGAGGAGTGGACTTGATCAGCCCCAGCATTTT. The full variable domain, with the rest looked up from reference TRBV30 and TRBJ1-5, is SQTIHQWPATLVQPVGSPLSLECTVEGTSNPNLYWYRQAAGRGLQLLFYSVGIGQISSEVPQNLSASRPQDRQFILSSKKLLLSDSGFYLCAWRSGLDQPQHFGDGTRLSIL.

This clonotype was picked up many times. The J gene is TRBJ1-2, the V gene TRBV18; no clear D. The CDR3 has 15 residues. Trimming cost V 1 base and J 8 bases, with 17 bases left between them. The V gene's germline CDR1 is KGHSH and CDR2 LQKENI. This CDR3 reads CASSPQTYSQGGYTF. CDR3 DNA: TGTGCCAGCTCACCACAGACATACTCCCAAGGCGGCTACACCTTC. Full variable domain (outside the CDR3, taken from reference TRBV18 and TRBJ1-2): NAGVMQNPRHLVRRRGQEARLRCSPMKGHSHVYWYRQLPEEGLKFMVYLQKENIIDESGMPKERFSAEFPKEGPSILRIQQVVRGDSAAYFCASSPQTYSQGGYTFGSGTRLTVV.

A few counts support this clonotype. The CDR3 DNA reads as TGTGCCAGCAGCCAAGATCGTACCAGGGGACGACCCAATGAGCAGTTCTTC. Its translation: CASSQDRTRGRPNEQFF. V usage is TRBV3-1 and J usage is TRBJ2-1, with D perhaps TRBD1 (6 bases). V lost 0 bases and J lost 6, with 18 bases in between. The CDR3 spans 17 residues. Germline CDR1 reads LGHDT; CDR2 reads YNNKEL (reference sequence).